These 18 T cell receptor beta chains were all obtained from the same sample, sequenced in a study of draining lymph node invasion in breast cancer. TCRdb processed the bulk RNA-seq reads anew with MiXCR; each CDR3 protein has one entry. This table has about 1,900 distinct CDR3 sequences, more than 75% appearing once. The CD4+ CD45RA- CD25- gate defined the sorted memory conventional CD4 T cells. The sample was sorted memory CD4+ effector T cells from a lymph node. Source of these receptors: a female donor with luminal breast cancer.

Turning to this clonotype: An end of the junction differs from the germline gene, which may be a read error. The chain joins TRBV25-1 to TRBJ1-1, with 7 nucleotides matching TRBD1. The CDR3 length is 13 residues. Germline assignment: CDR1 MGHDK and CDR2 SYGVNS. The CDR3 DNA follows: TGTGCCAGCAGGGACAGGCTGAAAACTGAAGCTTTCTTT. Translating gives CASRDRLKTEAFF.

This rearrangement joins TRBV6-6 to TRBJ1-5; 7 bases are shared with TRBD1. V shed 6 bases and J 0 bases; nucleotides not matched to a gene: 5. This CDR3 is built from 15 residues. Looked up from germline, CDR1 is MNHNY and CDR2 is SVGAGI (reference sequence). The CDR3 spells CASRPGTASNQPQHF. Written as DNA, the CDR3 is TGTGCCAGCAGACCCGGGACAGCTAGCAATCAGCCCCAGCATTTT.

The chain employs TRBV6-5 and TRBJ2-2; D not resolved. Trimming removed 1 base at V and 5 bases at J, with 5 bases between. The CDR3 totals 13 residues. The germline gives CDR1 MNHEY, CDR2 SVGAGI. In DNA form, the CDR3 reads TGTGCCAGCAGTTACTACGCTACCGGGGAGCTGTTTTTT. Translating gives CASSYYATGELFF.

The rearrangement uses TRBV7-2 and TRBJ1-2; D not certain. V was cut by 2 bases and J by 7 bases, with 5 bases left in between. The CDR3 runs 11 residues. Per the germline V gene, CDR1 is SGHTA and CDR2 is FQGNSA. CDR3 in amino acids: CASSLWGGYTF. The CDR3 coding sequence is TGTGCCAGCAGCTTATGGGGTGGCTACACCTTC. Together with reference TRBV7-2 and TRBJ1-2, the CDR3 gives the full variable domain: GAGVSQSPSNKVTEKGKDVELRCDPISGHTALYWYRQSLGQGLEFLIYFQGNSAPDKSGLPSDRFSAERTGGSVSTLTIQRTQQEDSAVYLCASSLWGGYTFGSGTRLTVV.

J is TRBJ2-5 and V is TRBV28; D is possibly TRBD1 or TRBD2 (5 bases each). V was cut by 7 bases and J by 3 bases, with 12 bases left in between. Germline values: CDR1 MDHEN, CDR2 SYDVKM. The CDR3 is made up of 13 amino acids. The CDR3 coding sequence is TGTGCCAGCATATCTGGGGGTGAAGAGACCCAGTACTTC. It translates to CASISGGEETQYF.

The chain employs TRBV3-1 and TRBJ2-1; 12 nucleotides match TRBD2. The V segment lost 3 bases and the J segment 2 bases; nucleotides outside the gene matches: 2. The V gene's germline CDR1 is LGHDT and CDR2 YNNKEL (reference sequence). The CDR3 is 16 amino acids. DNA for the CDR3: TGTGCCAGCAGCCACACTAGCGGGGGGACCTACAATGAGCAGTTCTTC. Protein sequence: CASSHTSGGTYNEQFF.

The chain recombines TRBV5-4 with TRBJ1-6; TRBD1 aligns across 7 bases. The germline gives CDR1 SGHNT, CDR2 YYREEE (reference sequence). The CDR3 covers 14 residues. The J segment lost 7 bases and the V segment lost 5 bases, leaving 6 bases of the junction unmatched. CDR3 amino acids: CASSSTGLNSPLHF. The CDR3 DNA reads TGTGCCAGCAGTTCGACAGGGTTGAATTCACCCCTCCACTTT.

The CDR3 region has the DNA TGCGCCAGCAGCATATCAGGGGGTGTCGGAGCTTTCTTT. Its translation: CASSISGGVGAFF. J is TRBJ1-1 and V is TRBV5-1; TRBD1 matches 7 bases. The junction had 10 bases not matched to a gene; V was cut back by 4 bases and J by 10 bases. Germline CDR1 and CDR2: SGHRS and YFSETQ. CDR3 length: 13 residues.

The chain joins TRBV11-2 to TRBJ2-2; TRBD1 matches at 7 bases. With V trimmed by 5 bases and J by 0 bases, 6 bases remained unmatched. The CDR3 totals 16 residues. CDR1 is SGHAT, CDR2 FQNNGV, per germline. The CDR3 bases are TGTGCCAGCAGCAGGGGACAGTTCGCGAACACCGGGGAGCTGTTTTTT. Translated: CASSRGQFANTGELFF.

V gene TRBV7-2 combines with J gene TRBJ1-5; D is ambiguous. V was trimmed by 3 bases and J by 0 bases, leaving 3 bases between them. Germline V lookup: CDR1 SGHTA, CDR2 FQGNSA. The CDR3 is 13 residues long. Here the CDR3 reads CASSFTSNQPQHF. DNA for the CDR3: TGTGCCAGCAGCTTTACTAGCAATCAGCCCCAGCATTTT.

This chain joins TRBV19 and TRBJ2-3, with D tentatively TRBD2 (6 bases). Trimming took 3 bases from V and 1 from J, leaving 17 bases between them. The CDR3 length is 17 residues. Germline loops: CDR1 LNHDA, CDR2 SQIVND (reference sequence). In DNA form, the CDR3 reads TGTGCCAGTAGTATCGGGCTAGCGTCAATCCGCACAGATACGCAGTATTTT. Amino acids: CASSIGLASIRTDTQYF.

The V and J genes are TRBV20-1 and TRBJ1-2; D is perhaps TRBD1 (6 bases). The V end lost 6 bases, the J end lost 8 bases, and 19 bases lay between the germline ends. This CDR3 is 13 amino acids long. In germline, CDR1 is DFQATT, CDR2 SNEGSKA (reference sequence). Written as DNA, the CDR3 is TGCAGTGCCACCACAGGGAATTCATGGGGCTACACCTTC. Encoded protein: CSATTGNSWGYTF.

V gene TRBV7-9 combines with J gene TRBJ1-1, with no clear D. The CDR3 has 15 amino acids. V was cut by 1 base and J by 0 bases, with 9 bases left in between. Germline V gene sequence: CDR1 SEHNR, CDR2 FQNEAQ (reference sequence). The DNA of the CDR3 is TGTGCCAGCAGCTTAGTGCCGCCGATGAACACTGAAGCTTTCTTT. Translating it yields CASSLVPPMNTEAFF.

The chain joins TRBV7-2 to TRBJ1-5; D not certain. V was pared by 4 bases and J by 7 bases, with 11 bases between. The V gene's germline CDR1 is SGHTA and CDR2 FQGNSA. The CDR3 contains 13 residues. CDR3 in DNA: TGTGCCAGCAGCTCGGGCCCGGCCCAGCCCCAGCATTTT. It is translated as CASSSGPAQPQHF.

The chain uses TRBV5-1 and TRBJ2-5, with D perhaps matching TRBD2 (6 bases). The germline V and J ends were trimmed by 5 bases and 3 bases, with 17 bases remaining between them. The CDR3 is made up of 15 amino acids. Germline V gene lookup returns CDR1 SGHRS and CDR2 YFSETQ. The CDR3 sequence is CASRLSGRREETQYF. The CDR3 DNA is TGCGCCAGCAGACTTTCAGGGAGGCGGGAAGAGACCCAGTACTTC.

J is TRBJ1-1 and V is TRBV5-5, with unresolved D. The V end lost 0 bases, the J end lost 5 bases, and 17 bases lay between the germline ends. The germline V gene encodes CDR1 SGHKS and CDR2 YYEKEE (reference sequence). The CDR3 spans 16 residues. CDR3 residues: CASSLAGSQLGTEAFF. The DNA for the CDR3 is TGTGCCAGCAGCTTGGCCGGGAGTCAACTGGGGACTGAAGCTTTCTTT.

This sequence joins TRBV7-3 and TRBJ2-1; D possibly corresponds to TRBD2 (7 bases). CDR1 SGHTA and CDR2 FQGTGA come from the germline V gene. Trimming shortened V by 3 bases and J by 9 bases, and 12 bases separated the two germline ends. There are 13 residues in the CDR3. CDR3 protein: CASSLLAGAEQFF. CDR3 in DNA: TGTGCCAGCAGCTTGTTGGCGGGGGCTGAGCAGTTCTTC.

The CDR3: CATTNPGQGGNEQFF. The CDR3 nucleotides are TGTGCCACCACCAACCCGGGACAGGGCGGTAATGAGCAGTTCTTC. This chain uses TRBV19 with TRBJ2-1; 9 bases match TRBD1. V shed 10 bases, J shed 7 bases, and the junction held 14 bases outside the gene matches. This CDR3 is built from 15 residues. From germline, CDR1 is LNHDA and CDR2 SQIVND (reference sequence).